The T cell receptor (beta chain) under discussion was sequenced for a study of a mutant IDH1 vaccine in newly diagnosed glioma. Study details: In weeks 1, 3, 5, 7, 11, 15, 19 and 23, patients were immunized, eight times in all. Of treated patients, approximately 62% were men and about 40% women, averaging about 37 years. Earlier care involved radiotherapy, temozolomide, or both, and the majority received both.

Repertoires were generated with immunoSEQ multiplex PCR, while TCRdb's copy carries only in-frame clones and drops some. The sample contains over 50,000 clones, about nine tenths of which appear only once. Time point: week 5, during vaccination. The vaccine gave 300 ug of a 20-mer mutant IDH1 peptide subcutaneously per dose. Donors' newly diagnosed IDH1-mutant WHO grade 3 or 4 astrocytomas lacked nuclear ATRX. Germline CDR1 is LNHDA and CDR2 is SQIVND (reference sequence). CDR3 length equals 15 residues. The trim removed 2 bases at V and 4 bases at J, leaving 4 bases unmatched. With regard to this clone: Antigen unknown.

Sequenced here: PBMCs, sampled from a glioma patient whose treatment included an IDH1 peptide vaccine. This chain links TRBV19 with TRBJ2-1, with 8 bases aligning to TRBD1. The receptor was derived from a woman between 40 and 55 years old with glioma. This chain's CDR3 is CASSIIGTGYNEQFF. The CDR3 DNA sequence: TGTGCCAGTAGTATAATCGGGACAGGTTACAATGAGCAGTTCTTC.